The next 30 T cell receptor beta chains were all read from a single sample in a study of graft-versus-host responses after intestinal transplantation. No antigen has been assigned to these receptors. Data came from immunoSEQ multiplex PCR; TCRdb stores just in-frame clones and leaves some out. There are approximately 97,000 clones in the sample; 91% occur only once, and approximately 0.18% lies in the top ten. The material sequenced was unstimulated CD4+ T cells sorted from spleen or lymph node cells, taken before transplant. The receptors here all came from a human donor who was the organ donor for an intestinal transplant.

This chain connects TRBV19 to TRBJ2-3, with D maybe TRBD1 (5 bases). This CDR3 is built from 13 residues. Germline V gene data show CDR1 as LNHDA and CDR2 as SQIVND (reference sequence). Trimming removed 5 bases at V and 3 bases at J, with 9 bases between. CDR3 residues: CASSQTGTDTQYF. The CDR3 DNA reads TGTGCCAGTAGTCAAACAGGAACAGATACGCAGTATTTT.

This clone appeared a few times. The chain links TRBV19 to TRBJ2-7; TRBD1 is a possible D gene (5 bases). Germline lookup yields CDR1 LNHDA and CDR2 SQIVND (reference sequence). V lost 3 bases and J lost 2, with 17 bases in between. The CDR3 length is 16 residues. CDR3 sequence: CASSISTGRTPYEQYF. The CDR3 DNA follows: TGTGCCAGTAGTATCTCTACAGGTCGAACCCCCTACGAGCAGTACTTC. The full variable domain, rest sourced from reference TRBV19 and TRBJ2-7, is DGGITQSPKYLFRKEGQNVTLSCEQNLNHDAMYWYRQDPGQGLRLIYYSQIVNDFQKGDIAEGYSVSREKKESFPLTVTSAQKNPTAFYLCASSISTGRTPYEQYFGPGTRLTVT.

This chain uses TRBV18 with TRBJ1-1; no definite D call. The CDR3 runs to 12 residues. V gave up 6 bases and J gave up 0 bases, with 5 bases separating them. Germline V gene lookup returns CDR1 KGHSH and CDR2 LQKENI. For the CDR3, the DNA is TGTGCCAGCTCCAGGATGAACACTGAAGCTTTCTTT. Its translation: CASSRMNTEAFF.

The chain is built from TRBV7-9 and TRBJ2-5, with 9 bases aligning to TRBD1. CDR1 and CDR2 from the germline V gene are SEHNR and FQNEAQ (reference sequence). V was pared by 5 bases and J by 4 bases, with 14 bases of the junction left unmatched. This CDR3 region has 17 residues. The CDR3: CASSKRTGEGFRETQYF. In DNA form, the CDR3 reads TGTGCCAGCAGCAAGCGGACAGGGGAAGGGTTTCGAGAGACCCAGTACTTC.

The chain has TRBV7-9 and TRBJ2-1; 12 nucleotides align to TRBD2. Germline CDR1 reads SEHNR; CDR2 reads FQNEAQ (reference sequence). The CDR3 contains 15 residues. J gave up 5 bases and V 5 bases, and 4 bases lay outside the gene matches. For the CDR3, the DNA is TGTGCCAGCAGCCAGACTAGCGGGGGCCACAATGAGCAGTTCTTC. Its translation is CASSQTSGGHNEQFF.

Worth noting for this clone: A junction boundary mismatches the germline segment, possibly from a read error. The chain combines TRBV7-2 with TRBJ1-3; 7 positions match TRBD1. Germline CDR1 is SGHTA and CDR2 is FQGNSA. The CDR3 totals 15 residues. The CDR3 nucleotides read TGTGTCAGCAGCCGACAGGGTCTCTTTGGAAACACCATATATTTT. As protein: CVSSRQGLFGNTIYF.

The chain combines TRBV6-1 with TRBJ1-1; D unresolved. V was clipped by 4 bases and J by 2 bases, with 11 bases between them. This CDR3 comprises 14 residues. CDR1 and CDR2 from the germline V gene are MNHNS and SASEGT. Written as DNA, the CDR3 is TGTGCCAGCAGTGGATGGCTTTTAAACACTGAAGCTTTCTTT. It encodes CASSGWLLNTEAFF.

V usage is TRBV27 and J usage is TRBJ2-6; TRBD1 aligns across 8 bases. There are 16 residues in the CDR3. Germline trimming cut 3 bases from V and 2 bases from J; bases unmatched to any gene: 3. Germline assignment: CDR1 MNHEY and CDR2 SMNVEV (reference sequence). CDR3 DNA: TGTGCCAGCAGTTTTGCAGGGGGCGCTGGGGCCAACGTCCTGACTTTC. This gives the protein CASSFAGGAGANVLTF. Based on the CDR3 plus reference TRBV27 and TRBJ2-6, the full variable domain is EAQVTQNPRYLITVTGKKLTVTCSQNMNHEYMSWYRQDPGLGLRQIYYSMNVEVTDKGDVPEGYKVSRKEKRNFPLILESPSPNQTSLYFCASSFAGGAGANVLTFGAGSRLTVL.

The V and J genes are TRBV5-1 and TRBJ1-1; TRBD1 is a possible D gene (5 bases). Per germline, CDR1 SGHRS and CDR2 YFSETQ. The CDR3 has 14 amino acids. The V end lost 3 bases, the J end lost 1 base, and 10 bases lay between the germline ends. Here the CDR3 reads CASSWTLENTEAFF. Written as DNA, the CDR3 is TGCGCCAGCAGCTGGACACTCGAGAACACTGAAGCTTTCTTT.

CDR3 DNA: TGTGCCAGCAGCCCCGAGGGGGCCCTAAGCCAAGAGACCCAGTACTTC. Translated, it gives CASSPEGALSQETQYF. This chain connects TRBV11-2 to TRBJ2-5, with 7 bases identical to TRBD1. CDR1 is SGHAT and CDR2 is FQNNGV in the germline V gene. The V and J ends lost 5 bases and 1 base, in that order; junction bases with no gene match: 10. The CDR3 consists of 16 residues.

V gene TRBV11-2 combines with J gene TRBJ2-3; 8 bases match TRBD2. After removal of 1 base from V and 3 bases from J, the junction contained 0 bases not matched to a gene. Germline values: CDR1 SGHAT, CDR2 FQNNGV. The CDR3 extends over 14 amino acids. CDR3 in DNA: TGTGCCAGCAGCTTAGCGGGGGGGACAGATACGCAGTATTTT. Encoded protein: CASSLAGGTDTQYF.

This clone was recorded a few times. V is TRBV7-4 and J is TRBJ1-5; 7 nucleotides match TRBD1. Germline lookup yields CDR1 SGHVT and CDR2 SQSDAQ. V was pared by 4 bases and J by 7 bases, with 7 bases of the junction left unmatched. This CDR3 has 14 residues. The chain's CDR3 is CASSYTQGWQPQHF. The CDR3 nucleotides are TGTGCCAGCAGCTATACACAGGGGTGGCAGCCCCAGCATTTT.

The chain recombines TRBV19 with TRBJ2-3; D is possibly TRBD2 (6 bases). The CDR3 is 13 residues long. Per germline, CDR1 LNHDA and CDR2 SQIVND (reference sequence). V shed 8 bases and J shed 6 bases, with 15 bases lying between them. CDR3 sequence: CASSLGGEDTQYF. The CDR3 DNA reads TGTGCCAGTTCCCTAGGAGGGGAGGATACGCAGTATTTT.

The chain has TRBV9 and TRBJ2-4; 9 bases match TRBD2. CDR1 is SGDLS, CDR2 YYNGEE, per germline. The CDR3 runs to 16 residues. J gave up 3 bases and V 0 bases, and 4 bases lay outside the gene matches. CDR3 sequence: CASSVGVAGVKNIQYF. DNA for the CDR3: TGTGCCAGCAGCGTAGGGGTAGCGGGGGTCAAAAACATTCAGTACTTC.

DNA of the CDR3: TGTGCCAGCACCCCAAGGGCTAGCGTTAACACCGGGGAGCTGTTTTTT. Its translation is CASTPRASVNTGELFF. This rearrangement joins TRBV4-2 to TRBJ2-2, with a tentative D call TRBD2 (6 bases). V dropped 7 bases and J dropped 2 bases, with 17 bases sitting between them. Germline assignment: CDR1 LGHNA and CDR2 YNFKEQ. The CDR3 consists of 16 residues.

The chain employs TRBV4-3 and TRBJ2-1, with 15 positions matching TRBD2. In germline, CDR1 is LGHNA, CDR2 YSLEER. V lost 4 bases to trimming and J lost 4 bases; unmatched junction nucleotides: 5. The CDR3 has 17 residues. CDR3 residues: CASSPRTSGGGYNEQFF. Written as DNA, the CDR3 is TGCGCCAGCAGCCCTCGGACTAGCGGGGGGGGATACAATGAGCAGTTCTTC.

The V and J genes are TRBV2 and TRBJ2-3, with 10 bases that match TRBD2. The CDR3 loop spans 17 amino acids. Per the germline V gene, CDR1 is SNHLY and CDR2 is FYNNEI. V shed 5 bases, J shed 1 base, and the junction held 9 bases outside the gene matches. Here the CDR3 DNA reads TGTGCCAGCAGTACCGGGGTGCTAGCGGGGGGCACAGATACGCAGTATTTT. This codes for CASSTGVLAGGTDTQYF.

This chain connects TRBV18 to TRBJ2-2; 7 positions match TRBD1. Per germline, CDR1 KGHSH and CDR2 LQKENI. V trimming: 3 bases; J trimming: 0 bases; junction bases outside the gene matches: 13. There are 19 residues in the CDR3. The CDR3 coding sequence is TGTGCCAGCTCACCGTTAAGACAGGGTGGTGTGGCGAACACCGGGGAGCTGTTTTTT. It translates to CASSPLRQGGVANTGELFF.

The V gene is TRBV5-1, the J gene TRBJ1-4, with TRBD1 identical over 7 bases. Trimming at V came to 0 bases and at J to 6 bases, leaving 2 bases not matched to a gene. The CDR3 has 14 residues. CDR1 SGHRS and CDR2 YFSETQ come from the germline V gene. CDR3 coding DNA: TGCGCCAGCAGCTTGGGACAGGGTGATGAAAAACTGTTTTTT. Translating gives CASSLGQGDEKLFF.

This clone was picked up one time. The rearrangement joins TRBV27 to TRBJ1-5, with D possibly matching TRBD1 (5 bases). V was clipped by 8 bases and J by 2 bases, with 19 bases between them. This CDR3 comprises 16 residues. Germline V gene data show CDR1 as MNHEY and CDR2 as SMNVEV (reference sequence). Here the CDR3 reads CASSRAGISRNQPQHF. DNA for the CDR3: TGTGCCAGCTCCCGGGCAGGGATTTCCCGCAATCAGCCCCAGCATTTT.

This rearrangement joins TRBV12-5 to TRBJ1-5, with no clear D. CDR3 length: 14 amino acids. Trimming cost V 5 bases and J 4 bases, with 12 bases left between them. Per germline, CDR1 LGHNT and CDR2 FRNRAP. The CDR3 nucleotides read TGTGCTAGTGGTCCGCATGGGCTGAATCAGCCCCAGCATTTT. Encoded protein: CASGPHGLNQPQHF. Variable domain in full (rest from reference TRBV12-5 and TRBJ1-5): DARVTQTPRHKVTEMGQEVTMRCQPILGHNTVFWYRQTMMQGLELLAYFRNRAPLDDSGMPKDRFSAEMPDATLATLKIQPSEPRDSAVYFCASGPHGLNQPQHFGDGTRLSIL.

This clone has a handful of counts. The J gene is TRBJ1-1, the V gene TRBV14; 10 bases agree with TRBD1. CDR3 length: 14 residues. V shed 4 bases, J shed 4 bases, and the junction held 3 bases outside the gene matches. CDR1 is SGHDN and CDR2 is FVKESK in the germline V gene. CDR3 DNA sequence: TGTGCCAGCAGCCGATGGACAGGGGGCACTGAAGCTTTCTTT. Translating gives CASSRWTGGTEAFF.

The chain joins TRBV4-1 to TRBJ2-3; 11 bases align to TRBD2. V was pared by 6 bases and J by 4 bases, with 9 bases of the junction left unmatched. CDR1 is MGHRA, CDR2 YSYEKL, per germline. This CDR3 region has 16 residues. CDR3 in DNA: TGCGCCAGCAGTCTAACGACTAGCGGGGTGCCAGATACGCAGTATTTT. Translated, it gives CASSLTTSGVPDTQYF.

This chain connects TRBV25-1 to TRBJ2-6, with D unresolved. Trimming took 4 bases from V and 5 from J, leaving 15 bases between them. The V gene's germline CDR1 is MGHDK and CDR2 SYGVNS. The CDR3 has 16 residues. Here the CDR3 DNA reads TGTGCCAGCAGTGTAACCGGAGCTTCTTGGGCCAACGTCCTGACTTTC. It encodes CASSVTGASWANVLTF.

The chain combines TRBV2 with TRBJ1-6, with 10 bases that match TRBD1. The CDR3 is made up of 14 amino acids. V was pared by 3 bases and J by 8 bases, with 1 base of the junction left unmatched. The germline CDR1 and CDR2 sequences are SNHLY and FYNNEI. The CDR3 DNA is TGTGCCAGCAGTGAGGGACAGGGGTATTCACCCCTCCACTTT. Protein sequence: CASSEGQGYSPLHF.

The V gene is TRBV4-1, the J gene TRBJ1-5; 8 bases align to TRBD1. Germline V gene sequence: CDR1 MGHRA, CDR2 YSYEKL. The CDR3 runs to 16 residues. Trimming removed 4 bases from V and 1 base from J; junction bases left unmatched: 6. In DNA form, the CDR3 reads TGCGCCAGCAGCCTGATTACAGGGGGGAGCAATCAGCCCCAGCATTTT. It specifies CASSLITGGSNQPQHF.

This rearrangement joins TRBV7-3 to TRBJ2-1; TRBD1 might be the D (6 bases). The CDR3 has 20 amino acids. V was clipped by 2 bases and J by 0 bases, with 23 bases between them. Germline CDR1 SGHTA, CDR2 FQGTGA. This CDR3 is CASSLGHPGDAPRSYNEQFF. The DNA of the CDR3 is TGTGCCAGCAGCTTAGGCCATCCAGGGGACGCGCCCCGCTCCTACAATGAGCAGTTCTTC. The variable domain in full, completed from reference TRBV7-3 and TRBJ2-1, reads GAGVSQTPSNKVTEKGKYVELRCDPISGHTALYWYRQSLGQGPEFLIYFQGTGAADDSGLPNDRFFAVRPEGSVSTLKIQRTERGDSAVYLCASSLGHPGDAPRSYNEQFFGPGTRLTVL.

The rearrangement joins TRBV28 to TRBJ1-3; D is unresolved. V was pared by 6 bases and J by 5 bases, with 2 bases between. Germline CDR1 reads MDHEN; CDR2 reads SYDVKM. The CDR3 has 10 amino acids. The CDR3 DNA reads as TGTGCCAGCAGCAGAAACACCATATATTTT. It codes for CASSRNTIYF.

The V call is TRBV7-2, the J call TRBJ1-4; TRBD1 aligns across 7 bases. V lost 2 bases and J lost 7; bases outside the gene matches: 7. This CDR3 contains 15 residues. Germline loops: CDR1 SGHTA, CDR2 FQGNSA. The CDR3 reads CASSLRQGGLEKLFF. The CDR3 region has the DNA TGTGCCAGCAGCTTAAGGCAGGGGGGCCTTGAAAAACTGTTTTTT.

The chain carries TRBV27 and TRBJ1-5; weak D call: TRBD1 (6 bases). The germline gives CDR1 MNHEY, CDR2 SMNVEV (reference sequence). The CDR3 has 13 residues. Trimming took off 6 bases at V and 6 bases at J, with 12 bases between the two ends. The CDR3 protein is CASRQGASQPQHF. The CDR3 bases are TGTGCCAGCAGACAGGGTGCGAGTCAGCCCCAGCATTTT.